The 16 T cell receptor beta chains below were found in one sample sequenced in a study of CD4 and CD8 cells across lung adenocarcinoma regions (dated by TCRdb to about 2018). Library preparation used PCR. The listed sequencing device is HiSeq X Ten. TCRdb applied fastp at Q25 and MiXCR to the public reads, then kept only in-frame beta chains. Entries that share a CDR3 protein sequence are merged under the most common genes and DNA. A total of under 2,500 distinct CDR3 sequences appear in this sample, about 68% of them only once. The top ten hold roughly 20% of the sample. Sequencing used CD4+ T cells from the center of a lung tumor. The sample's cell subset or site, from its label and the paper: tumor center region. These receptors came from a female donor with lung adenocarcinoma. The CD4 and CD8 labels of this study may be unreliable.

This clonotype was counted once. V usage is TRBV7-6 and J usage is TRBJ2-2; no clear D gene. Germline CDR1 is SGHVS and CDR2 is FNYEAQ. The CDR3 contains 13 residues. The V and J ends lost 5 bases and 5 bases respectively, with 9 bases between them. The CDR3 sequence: CASSIPPTGELFF. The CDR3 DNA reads TGTGCCAGCAGCATACCCCCGACCGGGGAGCTGTTTTTT.

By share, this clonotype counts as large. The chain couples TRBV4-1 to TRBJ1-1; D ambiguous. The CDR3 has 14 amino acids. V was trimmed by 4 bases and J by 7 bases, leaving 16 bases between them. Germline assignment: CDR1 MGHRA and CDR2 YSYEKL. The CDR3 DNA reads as TGCGCCAGCAGCCGACAAATTGGCGACTATGAAGCTTTCTTT. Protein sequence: CASSRQIGDYEAFF.

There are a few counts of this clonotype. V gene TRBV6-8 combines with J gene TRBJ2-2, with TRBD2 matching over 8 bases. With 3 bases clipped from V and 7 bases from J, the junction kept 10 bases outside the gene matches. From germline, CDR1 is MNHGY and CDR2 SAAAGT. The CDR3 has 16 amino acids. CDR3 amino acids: CASSYPIAGTDGELFF. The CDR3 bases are TGTGCCAGCAGTTATCCGATAGCGGGAACGGACGGGGAGCTGTTTTTT.

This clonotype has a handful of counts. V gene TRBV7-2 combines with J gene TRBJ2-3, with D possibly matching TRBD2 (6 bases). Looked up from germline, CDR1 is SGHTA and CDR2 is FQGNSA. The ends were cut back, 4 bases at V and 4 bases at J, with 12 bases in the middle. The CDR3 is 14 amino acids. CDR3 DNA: TGTGCCAGCAGCTCATGGGGGACTTCAGATACGCAGTATTTT. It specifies CASSSWGTSDTQYF.

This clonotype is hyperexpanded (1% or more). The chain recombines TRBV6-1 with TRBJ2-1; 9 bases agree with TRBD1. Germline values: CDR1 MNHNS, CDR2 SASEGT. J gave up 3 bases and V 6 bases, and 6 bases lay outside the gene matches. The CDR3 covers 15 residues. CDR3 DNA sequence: TGTGCCAGCAGGGCCGGACAGGGGATCTACAATGAGCAGTTCTTC. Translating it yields CASRAGQGIYNEQFF.

CDR3 region: CASADRGAYGYTF. DNA for the CDR3: TGTGCCAGCGCTGACAGGGGAGCCTATGGCTACACCTTC. The chain employs TRBV6-1 and TRBJ1-2; TRBD1 matches at 8 bases. In germline, CDR1 is MNHNS, CDR2 SASEGT. The CDR3 is 13 residues long. Trimming cost V 8 bases and J 4 bases; bases outside gene matches: 6.

CDR3 bases: TGTGCCAGCACCCGAGGGGCAGGGGGCTTCTCTGGGGCCAACGTCCTGACTTTC. It specifies CASTRGAGGFSGANVLTF. The chain carries TRBV6-1 and TRBJ2-6; 8 positions match TRBD1. Germline V gene sequence: CDR1 MNHNS, CDR2 SASEGT. There are 18 residues in the CDR3. Unmatched junction bases numbered 11, after V lost 7 bases and J lost 0 bases.

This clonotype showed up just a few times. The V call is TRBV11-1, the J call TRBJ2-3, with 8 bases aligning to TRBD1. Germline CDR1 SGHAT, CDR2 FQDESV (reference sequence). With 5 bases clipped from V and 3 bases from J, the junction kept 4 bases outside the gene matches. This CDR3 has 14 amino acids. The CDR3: CASSPGTGTDTQYF. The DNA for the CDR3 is TGTGCCAGCAGCCCCGGGACAGGAACAGATACGCAGTATTTT.

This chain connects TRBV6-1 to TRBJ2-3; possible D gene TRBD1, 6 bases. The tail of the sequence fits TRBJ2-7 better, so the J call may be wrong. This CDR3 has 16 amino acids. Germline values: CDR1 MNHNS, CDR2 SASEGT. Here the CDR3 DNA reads TGTGCCAGCAGTGAAGCGACAGGCGGTGACCCAGATACGCAGTACTTC. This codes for CASSEATGGDPDTQYF.

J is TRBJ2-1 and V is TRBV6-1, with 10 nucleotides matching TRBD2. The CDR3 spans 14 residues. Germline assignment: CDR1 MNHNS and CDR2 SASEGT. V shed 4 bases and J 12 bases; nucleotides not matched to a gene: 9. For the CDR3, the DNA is TGTGCCAGCAGTGTAATAGCGGGAGGTTCATGGCAGTTCTTC. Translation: CASSVIAGGSWQFF.

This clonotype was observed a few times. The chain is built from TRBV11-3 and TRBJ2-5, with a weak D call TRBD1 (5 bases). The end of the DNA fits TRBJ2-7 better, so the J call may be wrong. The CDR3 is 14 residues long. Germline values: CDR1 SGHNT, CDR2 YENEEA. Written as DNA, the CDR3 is TGTGCCAGCAGCCAAAACCCCGTAGGGGACGAGCAGTACTTC. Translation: CASSQNPVGDEQYF.

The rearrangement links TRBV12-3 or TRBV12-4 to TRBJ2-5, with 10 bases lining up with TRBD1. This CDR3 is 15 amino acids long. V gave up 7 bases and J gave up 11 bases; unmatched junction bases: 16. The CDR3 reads CASTAGDRGFIEQYF. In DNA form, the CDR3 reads TGTGCCAGCACCGCCGGGGACAGGGGCTTCATTGAGCAGTACTTC.

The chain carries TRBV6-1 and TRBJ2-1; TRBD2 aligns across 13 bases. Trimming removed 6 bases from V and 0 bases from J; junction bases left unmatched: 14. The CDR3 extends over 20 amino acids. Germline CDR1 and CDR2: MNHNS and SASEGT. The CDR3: CASRRKGTSGEGSSYNEQFF. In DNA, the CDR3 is TGTGCCAGCAGGAGAAAAGGGACTAGCGGGGAGGGGAGCTCCTACAATGAGCAGTTCTTC.

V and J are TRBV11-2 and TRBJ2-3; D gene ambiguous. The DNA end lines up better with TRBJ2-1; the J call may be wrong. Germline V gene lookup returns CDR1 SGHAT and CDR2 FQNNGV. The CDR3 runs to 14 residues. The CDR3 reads CASSPPSSYNEQFF. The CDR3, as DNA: TGTGCCAGCAGCCCTCCGTCGAGTTACAATGAGCAGTTCTTC.

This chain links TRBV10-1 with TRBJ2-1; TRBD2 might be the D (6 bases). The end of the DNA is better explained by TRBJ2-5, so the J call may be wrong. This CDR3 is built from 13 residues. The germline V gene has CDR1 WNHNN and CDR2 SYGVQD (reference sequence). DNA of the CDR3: TGCGCCAGCAGTTCTCGGAGGGGAGAGACCCAGTACTTC. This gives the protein CASSSRRGETQYF.

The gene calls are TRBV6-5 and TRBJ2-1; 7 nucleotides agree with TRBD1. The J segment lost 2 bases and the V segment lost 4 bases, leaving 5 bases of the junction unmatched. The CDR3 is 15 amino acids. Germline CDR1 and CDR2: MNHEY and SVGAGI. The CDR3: CASSSQGLPYNEQFF. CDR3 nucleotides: TGTGCCAGCAGTTCACAGGGGCTTCCCTACAATGAGCAGTTCTTC.